Below, one T cell receptor (beta chain) is given with its context. Which antigen it targets is not known. No qualities accompany the bases; no much larger clone lies one base away. The collaborating institutions used their own protocols to collect whole blood in K2EDTA tubes. For TCRbeta analysis, collaborator samples were shipped as frozen whole blood, as isolated PBMCs, or as DNA extracted from either sample type. This sample stems from a study of blood T cell repertoires in COVID-19 (dated by TCRdb to 2020 to 2022). Regarding the research as a whole: Samples covering the acute and convalescent phases of COVID-19 were provided by collaborators in the United States, Italy and Spain. The prospective study material was composed of cDNA or gDNA derived from T cells, B-cell-depleted T cells, or PBMCs. The dataset comprised deeply sampled blood TCRbeta repertoires from subjects exposed to, actively infected with, or recovered from COVID-19. A freely available public database, intended as a resource for researchers studying the immune response to SARS-CoV-2, is where the repertoires were released. The samples were drawn from the first 160 participants of the ongoing ImmuneRACE study and from 950 to 1,500 subjects provided by 6 global collaborators. Sample metadata almost always included a de-identified subject ID, COVID-19 status, age in years and sex. Where HLA class I and class II types were available, the types were taken from metadata supplied by the sample provider, not from assay-based typing. Broader findings and caveats from the paper: Clinical and demographic metadata were provided uncurated, with the amount varying by source and participant.

TCRbeta CDR3 regions were amplified from genomic DNA using the immunoSEQ Assay, a bias-controlled multiplex PCR. The authors processed their data as follows. Within the assay, amplification of reference gene primers was used to estimate how many nucleated cells each sample contained. Sequence reads were collapsed and filtered to measure the absolute abundance of every unique TCRbeta CDR3 rearrangement. Productive Simpson clonality was computed per sample as the square root of Simpson's diversity index over productive rearrangements. The clones in this table, taken by TCRdb from immuneACCESS, are in-frame only. Not every clone is retained; where verified, under half of the shortfall comes from an unresolved V gene, and the cause of the rest is unknown. The V and J calls and clone size are taken from that table; D and trimming were inferred from the DNA. This sample gives roughly 15,000 clones in total; around 90% of them show up just once. The ten largest clones capture roughly 17% of the sample.

Sequencing was performed on peripheral blood. This receptor was identified in a man aged 45-65 years with active COVID-19.

The sequence in DNA is TGCGCCAGCAGCCAGACCACAGGGGACACTGAAGCTTTCTTT. It codes for CASSQTTGDTEAFF. This sequence uses TRBV4-1 and TRBJ1-1; 7 nucleotides in the junction match TRBD1. From the cysteine up to the phenylalanine, the CDR3 has a length of 14 residues. Just CDR3 DNA is preserved here, 42 bases in frame from base 1. The germline V gene encodes CDR1 MGHRA and CDR2 YSYEKL. Clipping removes 3 bases from V and 3 bases from J, with 4 as the unmatched junction base count.